The rows below give T cell receptor beta chains drawn from one sample of a study of CD8+CD57+ T cells in acquired aplastic anemia. TCRdb used MiXCR to reprocess the reads, holding one entry per CDR3 protein. The data show some 120,000 distinct CDR3 sequences, around 48% seen once. Specimen: sorted CD4+, CD8+, or CD8+CD57+ T cells (not recorded which) from PBMCs. The receptors derive from a human donor in good health, serving as a control. Both conserved end residues are part of each CDR3. A D gene is named only where the DNA matches it firmly. Not every row has a clone size; where given, it reads once, few, many or a size class.

>TRBV2|-|few|TRBJ1-2
TGTGCCAGCAGTCGTAGTGAGACCTATGGCTACACCTTC
CASSRSETYGYTF
>TRBV7-2|-|-|TRBJ2-1
TGTGCCAGCAGCTTTGCACAGGGAGCTTACAATGAGCAGTTCTTC
CASSFAQGAYNEQFF
>TRBV2|-|-|TRBJ1-3
TGTGCCAGCAGTAGACAATCTGGAAACACCATATATTTT
CASSRQSGNTIYF
>TRBV10-3|-|-|TRBJ1-1
TGTGCCATCAACTCGGACGGAGAGAACACTGAAGCTTTCTTC
CAINSDGENTEAFF
>TRBV9|TRBD1|many|TRBJ2-1
TGTGCCAGCAGCGTAGGTAACAGGGGCAATGAGCAGTTCTTC
CASSVGNRGNEQFF
>TRBV9|TRBD2|many|TRBJ2-2
TGTGCCAGCAGCGTAGTAACTAGCGGAAACGGGGAGCTGTTTTTT
CASSVVTSGNGELFF
>TRBV24-1|TRBD2|few|TRBJ2-5
TGTGCCACCAGTGAAAGGGGACTAGCGGGGGGCCCTGGGGAGACCCAGTACTTC
CATSERGLAGGPGETQYF
>TRBV7-7|TRBD2|few|TRBJ2-5
TGTGCCAGCAGCACCGGACTAGTTACTCAAGAGACCCAGTACTTC
CASSTGLVTQETQYF
>TRBV2|TRBD1|few|TRBJ1-2
TGTGCCAGCAGTGATGGCGGGACAGGGGGCTCCCACTATGGCTACACCTTC
CASSDGGTGGSHYGYTF
>TRBV20-1|-|once|TRBJ2-3
TGCAGTGCTAGGGGGCGGGCTGGAGATACGCAGTATTTT
CSARGRAGDTQYF
>TRBV15|-|-|TRBJ2-1
TGTGCCACCAGCAGGGATACAGGGCCCTACAATGAGCAGTTCTTC
CATSRDTGPYNEQFF
>TRBV5-4|-|many|TRBJ2-4
TGTGCCAGCAGCTTGGAATTCTCCAAAAACATTCAGTACTTC
CASSLEFSKNIQYF
>TRBV9|-|many|TRBJ1-5
TGTGCCAGCAGCGTAGGGGTCTCGAGAAATCAGCCCCAGCATTTT
CASSVGVSRNQPQHF
>TRBV7-2|TRBD2|-|TRBJ2-7
TGTGCCGGCAGCTTAGCGGCCAGGGACTACGAGCCGTACTTC
CAGSLAARDYEPYF
>TRBV18|-|-|TRBJ2-1
TGTGCCAGCTCGCCCCGGCCCGGTGATGAGCAGTTCTTC
CASSPRPGDEQFF
>TRBV20-1|TRBD2|-|TRBJ2-3
TGCAGTGCTAGGCGCGGGGGGGATACGCAGTATTTT
CSARRGGDTQYF
>TRBV11-1|-|-|TRBJ1-5
TGTGCCAGCAGCTTATACGTGAAGATCTCTAGCAATCAGCCCCAGCATTTT
CASSLYVKISSNQPQHF
>TRBV20-1|TRBD2|many|TRBJ2-5
TGCAGTGCTAGTATACGGGGGAGGGATCGTAACCAAGAGACCCAGTACTTC
CSASIRGRDRNQETQYF
>TRBV6-5|-|many|TRBJ2-7
TGTGCCAGCAGTTCCGCGACGGTAATTTACGAGCAGTACTTC
CASSSATVIYEQYF
>TRBV19|TRBD2|many|TRBJ2-2
TGTGCCAGTAGTATGAACGGGGGGTCCACCGGGGAGCTGTTTTTT
CASSMNGGSTGELFF
>TRBV4-3|TRBD1|-|TRBJ1-2
TGCGCCAGCAGCCAAGTGGGACAGGACTATGGCTACACCTTC
CASSQVGQDYGYTF
>TRBV27|-|few|TRBJ1-1
TGTGCCAGCAGTTTATCGAGGAGGGGGGGAAGGGATTCAATGAACACTGAAGCTTTCTTT
CASSLSRRGGRDSMNTEAFF
>TRBV7-6|-|-|TRBJ2-5
TGTGCCAGCAGCCAGGGGGCTAGCGGTACTGGGGAGACCCAGTACTTC
CASSQGASGTGETQYF
>TRBV9|TRBD2|many|TRBJ2-7
TGTGCCAGCAGCCCTGACGGACTAGGCCCTAGCGAGCAGTACTTC
CASSPDGLGPSEQYF
>TRBV9|-|-|TRBJ1-6
TGTGCCAGCAGCGCCCAGGGAAGCTCCTATAATTCACCCCTCCACTTT
CASSAQGSSYNSPLHF
>TRBV9|-|-|TRBJ2-3
TGTGCCAGCAGCGTAGGGGGCGCAACCCCACAAGATACGCAGTATTTT
CASSVGGATPQDTQYF
>TRBV10-3|-|-|TRBJ2-1
TGTGCCATCAGTGAGACAGACGAGCAGTTCTTC
CAISETDEQFF
>TRBV20-1|TRBD2|-|TRBJ2-1
TGCAGTGCCAAGACTAGCGGGATCTACAATGAGCAGTTCTTC
CSAKTSGIYNEQFF
>TRBV12-3/TRBV12-4|-|many|TRBJ1-5
TGTGCCAGCAGTTACTCAGGTGGCAATCAGCCCCAGCATTTT
CASSYSGGNQPQHF
>TRBV29-1|-|few|TRBJ2-3
TGCAGCGTTGGGACAGATACGCAGTATTTT
CSVGTDTQYF
>TRBV25-1|-|-|TRBJ2-5
TGTGCCAGCAGTGAATTAGGCCAGAAGCAAGAGACCCAGTACTTC
CASSELGQKQETQYF
>TRBV29-1|-|once|TRBJ1-2
TGCAGCGTTGAAGATCCTCGGGGAAGCAGGGTCGACTATGGCTACACCTTC
CSVEDPRGSRVDYGYTF
>TRBV29-1|-|-|TRBJ1-1
TGCAGCGTGAAACTGGCCCGACAGAACACTGAAGCTTTCTTT
CSVKLARQNTEAFF
>TRBV7-3|-|-|TRBJ2-1
TGTGCCAGCGGGGCGGGTAAAGAAAATGAGCAGTTCTTC
CASGAGKENEQFF
>TRBV7-2|TRBD2|-|TRBJ2-5
TGTGCCAGCAGCTTCCAGCGGGGGGGCGGGGAGACCCAGTACTTC
CASSFQRGGGETQYF
>TRBV15|-|few|TRBJ2-7
TGTGCCACCAGCAGCTACTGGGCCTACGAGCAGTACTTC
CATSSYWAYEQYF
>TRBV5-1|TRBD1|-|TRBJ1-2
TGCGCCAGCAGCTTTTCAGGGACAGGGGGAACCTATGGCTACACCTTC
CASSFSGTGGTYGYTF
>TRBV4-3|TRBD1|many|TRBJ1-6
TGCGCCAGCAGCCAGGAGGGACAGTTGTATTCACCCCTCCACTTT
CASSQEGQLYSPLHF
>TRBV6-1|TRBD1|many|TRBJ2-7
TGTGCCAGCAGTGAGCCCGGACAGGGACACTCCTACGAGCAGTACTTC
CASSEPGQGHSYEQYF
>TRBV6-1|-|many|TRBJ1-2
TGTGCCAGCATCCCCGCCCGGTCTTACCTCTATCGGGGCTACACCTTC
CASIPARSYLYRGYTF
>TRBV15|-|-|TRBJ1-2
TGTGCCACCAGCAGAGATACGGGGACCTATGGCTACACCTTC
CATSRDTGTYGYTF
>TRBV2|-|few|TRBJ1-2
TGTGCCAGACAGTTAGCTAACTATGGCTACACCTTC
CARQLANYGYTF
>TRBV12-3/TRBV12-4|TRBD1|few|TRBJ1-1
TGTGCCAGCAGTTTAGGCAGGGGGACTGAAGCTTTCTTT
CASSLGRGTEAFF
>TRBV11-1|-|-|TRBJ1-2
TGTGCCAGCAGCTTAGTCGGGGGGACCGGCTATGGCTACACCTTC
CASSLVGGTGYGYTF
>TRBV7-3|-|-|TRBJ2-2
TGTGCCAGCAGCCTCCCGGGGACCAACACCGGGGAGCTGTTTTTT
CASSLPGTNTGELFF